What follows are 9 T cell receptor beta chains derived from one specimen sequenced in a study of immune characterization of retroperitoneal liposarcoma. TCRdb fed the PCR reads into MiXCR, producing one record per CDR3 protein. The sample includes 10,000 to 12,000 distinct CDR3 sequences, 25% to 35% of them seen just once. The specimen was tumor tissue. Receptor source: a male donor with retroperitoneal liposarcoma.

The genes are TRBV4-3 and TRBJ2-4, with D perhaps TRBD2 (6 bases). With the DNA end fitting TRBJ2-5 better, the J assignment may be wrong. CDR1 LGHNA and CDR2 YSLEER come from the germline V gene. The CDR3 is 14 amino acids. The CDR3 reads CASSSWDLQETQYF. DNA for the CDR3: TGCGCCAGCAGCTCATGGGACTTGCAAGAGACCCAGTACTTC.

This clonotype turned up a few times. The CDR3 loop reads CASSLRAGTGGTEAFF. The CDR3 DNA sequence: TGTGCCAGCAGCCTAAGGGCCGGGACAGGGGGCACTGAAGCTTTCTTT. This chain joins TRBV7-4 and TRBJ1-1, with 11 bases lining up with TRBD1. Germline V gene sequence: CDR1 SGHVT, CDR2 SQSDAQ. This CDR3 has 16 amino acids. V shed 5 bases, J shed 4 bases, and the junction held 9 bases outside the gene matches. The entire variable domain, with the rest obtained from reference TRBV7-4 and TRBJ1-1, is as follows: GAGVSQSPRYKVAKRGRDVALRCDSISGHVTLYWYRQTLGQGSEVLTYSQSDAQRDKSGRPSGRFSAERPERSVSTLKIQRTEQGDSAVYLCASSLRAGTGGTEAFFGQGTRLTVV.

This clonotype came up many times. This chain uses TRBV27 with TRBJ1-6; 7 bases match TRBD1. Germline V gene lookup returns CDR1 MNHEY and CDR2 SMNVEV (reference sequence). With V trimmed by 2 bases and J by 8 bases, 3 bases remained unmatched. The CDR3 loop spans 14 amino acids. Here the CDR3 reads CASSLRDSYSPLHF. The CDR3 nucleotides are TGTGCCAGCAGTTTAAGGGACAGCTATTCACCCCTCCACTTT.

This clonotype was seen repeatedly, ten times or more. The J gene is TRBJ2-7, the V gene TRBV12-3 or TRBV12-4, with 8 nucleotides matching TRBD1. The CDR3 covers 14 residues. The ends lost 4 bases at V and 0 bases at J; junction bases unmatched: 2. CDR3 DNA: TGTGCCAGCAGTTATGGGACAGGCTCCTACGAGCAGTACTTC. It codes for CASSYGTGSYEQYF.

There are a few counts of this clonotype. V gene TRBV14 combines with J gene TRBJ2-1; 7 bases match TRBD1. The CDR3 is 16 amino acids. With 4 bases clipped from V and 10 bases from J, the junction kept 16 bases outside the gene matches. Germline CDR1 SGHDN, CDR2 FVKESK. CDR3 in DNA: TGTGCCAGCAGCCCTCACTTTGGACAGGTTGCCTACGAGCAGTTCTTC. Its translation is CASSPHFGQVAYEQFF.

By sample share, this clonotype is medium-sized (0.01 to 0.1%). V usage is TRBV7-2 and J usage is TRBJ2-5; 9 bases fit TRBD2. Germline CDR1 reads SGHTA; CDR2 reads FQGNSA. Trimming cost V 1 base and J 11 bases; bases outside gene matches: 11. This CDR3 is 15 amino acids long. The CDR3 protein is CASSLGSGRTNEQYF. The DNA for the CDR3 is TGTGCCAGCAGCTTAGGTAGCGGGAGAACGAATGAGCAGTACTTC.

In this sample, this clonotype turned up many times. The chain recombines TRBV12-3 or TRBV12-4 with TRBJ1-5; D is ambiguous. V gave up 6 bases and J gave up 2 bases, with 14 bases separating them. The CDR3 spans 15 residues. As DNA, the CDR3 is TGTGCCAGCAGATCGACCAAGTGGGGCAATCAGCCCCAGCATTTT. This gives the protein CASRSTKWGNQPQHF.

This chain uses TRBV5-6 with TRBJ2-1; D is unresolved. The germline V gene encodes CDR1 SGHDT and CDR2 YYEEEE. This CDR3 is built from 14 residues. V lost 2 bases and J 0 bases, leaving 6 bases between the germline ends. Written as DNA, the CDR3 is TGTGCCAGCAGCTTAGGTTTCTCCTACAATGAGCAGTTCTTC. Its protein product is CASSLGFSYNEQFF.

This clonotype was seen a handful of times. The chain is built from TRBV7-6 and TRBJ2-3; a weak D match, TRBD1 (5 bases). CDR3 length: 15 amino acids. Germline-derived CDR1 and CDR2 are SGHVS and FNYEAQ. V lost 1 base and J 5 bases, leaving 13 bases between the germline ends. CDR3 in DNA: TGTGCCAGCAGCTTAGGAACATTGGGGCAAGATACGCAGTATTTT. It yields the protein CASSLGTLGQDTQYF.